This T cell receptor beta chain was found in a study of blood T cell repertoires in COVID-19. Trimming shortened V by 9 bases and J by 2 bases, and 10 bases separated the two germline ends. CDR1 and CDR2 from the germline V gene are MNHEY and SMNVEV (reference sequence). The CDR3 is 12 amino acids. TCRdb keeps only in-frame clones here, not all; method: immunoSEQ multiplex PCR. The repertoire holds some 200,000 clones, with around 90% as singletons. The clonotype originates from a young man with acute COVID-19. The chain has TRBV27 and TRBJ1-2; D remains ambiguous. The sequencing sample was made of PBMCs or T cells enriched from blood (not recorded which). CDR3: CASSTENYGYTF. The CDR3 coding sequence is TGTGCCAGTTCTACCGAGAACTATGGCTACACCTTC.